The 21 T cell receptor beta chains reported below all come from one sample, sequenced in a study of blood T cell repertoires in COVID-19. Sequencing was performed with immunoSEQ multiplex PCR; in TCRdb, only in-frame clones are kept and a portion is missing. The sample holds approximately 97,000 clones; approximately 86% are singletons and the top ten take just over 2%. Sequencing was carried out using peripheral blood. The source is a man aged 45-65 years with COVID-19, enrolled during active disease.

The chain couples TRBV7-2 to TRBJ1-3, with D possibly TRBD1 on 6 matching bases. The length of the CDR3 is 15 residues. Trimming shortened V by 5 bases and J by 2 bases, and 13 bases separated the two germline ends. The V gene's germline CDR1 is SGHTA and CDR2 FQGNSA. The CDR3 DNA follows: TGTGCCAGCAGCCCAAGGTACAGGGCTGGAAACACCATATATTTT. Translation: CASSPRYRAGNTIYF.

The genes are TRBV14 and TRBJ1-1, with D perhaps TRBD1 (5 bases). Trimming stripped 2 bases from V and 4 bases from J, with 8 bases between. In germline, CDR1 is SGHDN, CDR2 FVKESK. CDR3 length: 13 residues. CDR3 residues: CASSQRRATEAFF. DNA of the CDR3: TGTGCCAGCAGCCAACGCAGGGCCACTGAAGCTTTCTTT. Supplemented by reference TRBV14 and TRBJ1-1, the full variable domain reads EAGVTQFPSHSVIEKGQTVTLRCDPISGHDNLYWYRRVMGKEIKFLLHFVKESKQDESGMPNNRFLAERTGGTYSTLKVQPAELEDSGVYFCASSQRRATEAFFGQGTRLTVV.

This clone was seen only once. This chain links TRBV6-4 with TRBJ1-2, with D hard to call. The CDR3 runs 15 residues. The germline V gene encodes CDR1 MRHNA and CDR2 SNTAGT. Between the trimmed V and J ends, which lost 0 bases and 0 bases, there was a span of 8 bases. DNA for the CDR3: TGTGCCAGCAGTGACTCGTGGCAAGCTAACTATGGCTACACCTTC. Translating gives CASSDSWQANYGYTF.

The chain carries TRBV9 and TRBJ1-5; D might be TRBD1 (6 bases). The ends were cut back, 3 bases at V and 5 bases at J, with 9 bases in the middle. The CDR3 covers 13 residues. Germline V CDR1 and CDR2: SGDLS, YYNGEE. The CDR3 loop is CASSADSHQPQHF. The DNA of the CDR3 is TGTGCCAGCAGCGCGGACAGCCATCAGCCCCAGCATTTT.

The chain couples TRBV9 to TRBJ1-1; no reliable D call. CDR3 length equals 14 residues. Trimming removed 3 bases from V and 0 bases from J, with 9 bases in between. Per germline, CDR1 SGDLS and CDR2 YYNGEE. The CDR3 sequence is CASSGGLMNTEAFF. DNA for the CDR3: TGTGCCAGCAGCGGCGGGCTTATGAACACTGAAGCTTTCTTT.

This chain joins TRBV7-9 and TRBJ1-3, with a possible D match to TRBD1 (6 bases). The CDR3 is made up of 16 amino acids. Trimming left V 1 base short and J 1 base short, with 11 bases between. Germline values: CDR1 SEHNR, CDR2 FQNEAQ (reference sequence). Here the CDR3 reads CASSLVPGQSGNTIYF. The CDR3 DNA reads TGTGCCAGCAGCTTAGTACCAGGACAGTCTGGAAACACCATATATTTT.

The chain has TRBV4-1 and TRBJ1-1; 8 nucleotides line up with TRBD1. The CDR3 extends over 15 amino acids. Germline V lookup: CDR1 MGHRA, CDR2 YSYEKL. V lost 0 bases to trimming and J lost 9 bases; unmatched junction nucleotides: 9. The CDR3 DNA follows: TGCGCCAGCAGCCAAGATAGGACGCCAGGGGGCCAAGCTTTCTTT. Residues: CASSQDRTPGGQAFF.

The chain joins TRBV3-1 (or the pseudogene TRBV3-2) to TRBJ1-3; D unresolved. V was shortened by 0 bases and J by 3 bases, with 15 bases between the two germline ends. Germline CDR1 reads LGHDT; CDR2 reads YNNKEL (reference sequence). The CDR3 extends over 17 amino acids. CDR3 DNA: TGTGCCAGCAGCCAAGACGACGGACTGCTGATTGGAAACACCATATATTTT. Translating it yields CASSQDDGLLIGNTIYF.

CDR3: CASSLLDRSYGYTF. The CDR3 DNA reads as TGTGCCAGCAGTTTATTAGACAGATCCTATGGCTACACCTTC. The rearrangement links TRBV28 to TRBJ1-2; a weak D match, TRBD1 (5 bases). Trimming removed 1 base at V and 4 bases at J, with 10 bases between. The CDR3 has 14 residues. Per the germline V gene, CDR1 is MDHEN and CDR2 is SYDVKM.

The CDR3 loop reads CASSSRDRANYGYTF. For the CDR3, the DNA is TGTGCCAGTAGTTCGAGGGACAGGGCCAACTATGGCTACACCTTC. The chain recombines TRBV19 with TRBJ1-2, with TRBD1 identical over 9 bases. Germline trimming cut 5 bases from V and 2 bases from J; bases unmatched to any gene: 6. This CDR3 is built from 15 residues. Germline CDR1 and CDR2: LNHDA and SQIVND (reference sequence).

V gene TRBV7-2 combines with J gene TRBJ2-1; 12 bases are a match to TRBD1. The CDR3 loop spans 15 amino acids. Looked up from germline, CDR1 is SGHTA and CDR2 is FQGNSA. With V trimmed by 7 bases and J by 9 bases, 10 bases remained unmatched. The CDR3 loop reads CASNRDRGRLGEQFF. CDR3 coding DNA: TGTGCCAGCAATAGGGACAGGGGGCGATTAGGTGAGCAGTTCTTC.

The chain carries TRBV5-1 and TRBJ2-3, with TRBD2 matching 7 bases. The junction had 2 bases not matched to a gene; V was cut back by 4 bases and J by 0 bases. CDR1 SGHRS and CDR2 YFSETQ come from the germline V gene. This CDR3 comprises 14 residues. CDR3 in amino acids: CASSGAGSTDTQYF. CDR3 sequence (DNA): TGCGCCAGCAGCGGAGCGGGGAGCACAGATACGCAGTATTTT.

This chain uses TRBV18 with TRBJ2-2, with 7 bases that match TRBD2. Germline V gives CDR1 KGHSH, CDR2 LQKENI. Unmatched junction bases numbered 4, after V lost 2 bases and J lost 1 base. The CDR3 is 16 amino acids. The CDR3 sequence is CASSPIASGNTGELFF. For the CDR3, the DNA is TGTGCCAGCTCACCAATCGCTAGCGGGAACACCGGGGAGCTGTTTTTT.

V gene TRBV2 combines with J gene TRBJ1-1; tentative D call: TRBD1 (5 bases). This CDR3 region has 14 residues. Germline V CDR1 and CDR2: SNHLY, FYNNEI. The germline V and J ends were trimmed by 6 bases and 4 bases, with 15 bases remaining between them. The CDR3 DNA follows: TGTGCCAGCAGGGGGGGGACTATCGGCACTGAAGCTTTCTTT. Translated, it gives CASRGGTIGTEAFF.

The chain links TRBV5-1 to TRBJ1-1; TRBD1 matches 7 bases. The trim removed 3 bases at V and 0 bases at J, leaving 2 bases unmatched. The germline CDR1 and CDR2 sequences are SGHRS and YFSETQ. The length of the CDR3 is 14 residues. The CDR3 sequence is CASSWGQMNTEAFF. CDR3 coding DNA: TGCGCCAGCAGCTGGGGACAGATGAACACTGAAGCTTTCTTT.

CDR3 sequence: CASSPMGLYEQYF. CDR3 nucleotide sequence: TGTGCCAGCAGCCCTATGGGGCTCTACGAGCAGTACTTC. The chain carries TRBV14 and TRBJ2-7; D possibly corresponds to TRBD1 (5 bases). This CDR3 has 13 amino acids. V lost 4 bases and J lost 3, with 10 bases in between. Germline V gene data show CDR1 as SGHDN and CDR2 as FVKESK.

V and J are TRBV7-6 and TRBJ2-7; weak D call: TRBD1 (6 bases). The ends were cut back, 5 bases at V and 6 bases at J, with 17 bases in the middle. Per the germline V gene, CDR1 is SGHVS and CDR2 is FNYEAQ. The CDR3 spans 14 residues. Here the CDR3 DNA reads TGTGCCAGCAGCAAAACAGGGTTCTCGGCCGAGCAGTACTTC. As protein: CASSKTGFSAEQYF.

The J gene is TRBJ2-2, the V gene TRBV7-2; D may be TRBD2 (7 bases). Trimming removed 5 bases from V and 5 bases from J, with 18 bases in between. Per germline, CDR1 SGHTA and CDR2 FQGNSA. The CDR3 consists of 16 residues. CDR3: CASSQRGGEGTGELFF. DNA of the CDR3: TGTGCCAGCAGCCAGAGGGGGGGAGAGGGGACCGGGGAGCTGTTTTTT. The full variable domain, its missing parts supplied by reference TRBV7-2 and TRBJ2-2, is GAGVSQSPSNKVTEKGKDVELRCDPISGHTALYWYRQSLGQGLEFLIYFQGNSAPDKSGLPSDRFSAERTGGSVSTLTIQRTQQEDSAVYLCASSQRGGEGTGELFFGEGSRLTVL.

This clone was detected only a few times. CDR3 coding DNA: TGTGCCAGTAGTATGCTGGCCTCCGGCGGTAATTCACCCCTCCACTTT. It specifies CASSMLASGGNSPLHF. V and J are TRBV19 and TRBJ1-6; D is ambiguous. This CDR3 contains 16 residues. V lost 3 bases, J lost 6 bases, and 15 bases lay in between. Germline V gene lookup returns CDR1 LNHDA and CDR2 SQIVND (reference sequence).

V gene TRBV19 combines with J gene TRBJ1-1, with TRBD1 identical over 7 bases. This CDR3 spans 14 amino acids. J was trimmed by 4 bases and V by 4 bases; bases with no gene match: 6. Germline CDR1 LNHDA, CDR2 SQIVND (reference sequence). CDR3 in amino acids: CASSKRQGFTEAFF. The CDR3 DNA sequence: TGTGCCAGTAGTAAGCGACAGGGTTTCACTGAAGCTTTCTTT. The variable domain in full, with the rest retrieved from reference TRBV19 and TRBJ1-1, is DGGITQSPKYLFRKEGQNVTLSCEQNLNHDAMYWYRQDPGQGLRLIYYSQIVNDFQKGDIAEGYSVSREKKESFPLTVTSAQKNPTAFYLCASSKRQGFTEAFFGQGTRLTVV.

The chain uses TRBV15 and TRBJ2-2; 9 nucleotides agree with TRBD1. Germline lookup yields CDR1 LNHNV and CDR2 YYDKDF (reference sequence). V shed 1 base, J shed 7 bases, and the junction held 10 bases outside the gene matches. The CDR3 runs to 17 residues. CDR3 protein: CATSRGPGTGTDGELFF. For the CDR3, the DNA is TGTGCCACCAGCAGAGGTCCCGGGACAGGGACAGACGGGGAGCTGTTTTTT.